These 22 T cell receptor beta chains were sequenced from one sample in a study of T-cell memory formation after mild COVID-19. Via MiXCR, TCRdb re-called the 5' RACE reads, giving one row per CDR3 protein. Of about 560,000 distinct CDR3 sequences in the sample, about a sixth were seen once. The sequencing input was PBMCs or a T cell subset sorted from them (not recorded which). The origin of the receptors is an adult woman who had mild COVID-19 (a few samples of this study predate the infection). Cell type and time point are not known.

The chain carries TRBV9 and TRBJ2-3, with D possibly being TRBD2 (6 bases). V lost 1 base and J 2 bases, leaving 14 bases between the germline ends. There are 16 residues in the CDR3. Germline assignment: CDR1 SGDLS and CDR2 YYNGEE. In DNA form, the CDR3 reads TGTGCCAGCAGCGTAACTTGGGGGGTATACACAGATACGCAGTATTTT. Its protein product is CASSVTWGVYTDTQYF.

V and J are TRBV20-1 and TRBJ1-1; tentatively, D is TRBD1 (5 bases). Germline CDR1 is DFQATT and CDR2 is SNEGSKA (reference sequence). This CDR3 region has 13 residues. The V and J ends lost 4 bases and 4 bases respectively, with 13 bases between them. The CDR3 DNA follows: TGCAGTGCTATGGACCCCAGGGTCACTGAAGCTTTCTTT. Its protein is CSAMDPRVTEAFF.

There are a few counts of this clonotype. This chain joins TRBV12-3 or TRBV12-4 and TRBJ2-5; D is ambiguous. The CDR3 sequence is 12 residues long. Trimming removed 6 bases from V and 6 bases from J, with 11 bases in between. CDR3 DNA sequence: TGTGCCAGCAGCCCGGAGTGGAAGACCCAGTACTTC. Translation gives CASSPEWKTQYF.

This clonotype was seen only a few times. V is TRBV15 and J is TRBJ2-7, with a weak D call TRBD2 (5 bases). CDR1 is LNHNV and CDR2 is YYDKDF in the germline V gene (reference sequence). The CDR3 loop spans 16 amino acids. Trimming removed 2 bases at V and 0 bases at J, with 14 bases between. The CDR3 nucleotides are TGTGCCACCAGCAGAATGGGCGGGTCCGTCTCCTACGAGCAGTACTTC. Translated: CATSRMGGSVSYEQYF.

At least ten counts were recorded for this clonotype. The chain recombines TRBV14 with TRBJ2-5; 7 nucleotides line up with TRBD1. After removal of 4 bases from V and 2 bases from J, the junction contained 7 bases not matched to a gene. CDR1 SGHDN and CDR2 FVKESK come from the germline V gene. This CDR3 spans 15 amino acids. The CDR3 protein is CASSRRQGRQETQYF. CDR3 bases: TGTGCCAGCAGCCGACGACAGGGTCGACAAGAGACCCAGTACTTC.

This clonotype was picked up a small number of times. Here the CDR3 DNA reads TGTGCCATCAGTGAGTCACCGAACACTGAAGCTTTCTTT. Protein product: CAISESPNTEAFF. The chain employs TRBV10-3 and TRBJ1-1; D not resolved. The CDR3 covers 13 residues. CDR1 ENHRY and CDR2 SYGVKD come from the germline V gene. Trimming took off 0 bases at V and 1 base at J, with 3 bases between the two ends.

DNA for the CDR3: TGTGCCAGCAGACGTACTCGAGCCAATGAGCAGTTCTTC. Translated, it gives CASRRTRANEQFF. This chain connects TRBV12-3 or TRBV12-4 to TRBJ2-1; D uncertain. This CDR3 region has 13 residues. V was cut by 6 bases and J by 6 bases, with 12 bases left in between.

The chain couples TRBV9 to TRBJ2-7; D remains unclear. The germline V gene encodes CDR1 SGDLS and CDR2 YYNGEE. V lost 0 bases and J 4 bases, leaving 14 bases between the germline ends. This CDR3 is built from 15 residues. CDR3 amino acids: CASSVAGSAHYEQYF. The CDR3 bases are TGTGCCAGCAGCGTAGCGGGCAGTGCTCATTACGAGCAGTACTTC.

The rearrangement uses TRBV4-3 and TRBJ2-2; D call uncertain. This CDR3 contains 14 residues. With 7 bases removed from V and 0 bases from J, the gap between germline ends came to 9 bases. Germline V CDR1 and CDR2: LGHNA, YSLEER. The CDR3 DNA sequence: TGCGCCAGCAAACTCGACGCGAACACCGGGGAGCTGTTTTTT. Translated: CASKLDANTGELFF.

This rearrangement joins TRBV4-1 to TRBJ2-3, with TRBD2 as a possible D gene (5 bases). The CDR3 spans 17 residues. The V end lost 0 bases, the J end lost 1 base, and 14 bases lay between the germline ends. CDR1 is MGHRA, CDR2 YSYEKL, per germline. The DNA of the CDR3 is TGCGCCAGCAGCCAAGATGGGTCGGGGTCGGGCACAGATACGCAGTATTTT. This sequence encodes CASSQDGSGSGTDTQYF.

This clonotype was recorded at least ten times. This rearrangement joins TRBV7-9 to TRBJ2-3; D not certain. CDR1 is SEHNR, CDR2 FQNEAQ, per germline (reference sequence). The length of the CDR3 is 12 residues. Trimming cost V 5 bases and J 2 bases, with 5 bases left between them. CDR3 nucleotide sequence: TGTGCCAGCAGCACCATCACAGATACGCAGTATTTT. It encodes CASSTITDTQYF. Combining the CDR3 with reference TRBV7-9 and TRBJ2-3 gives the whole variable domain DTGVSQNPRHKITKRGQNVTFRCDPISEHNRLYWYRQTLGQGPEFLTYFQNEAQLEKSRLLSDRFSAERPKGSFSTLEIQRTEQGDSAMYLCASSTITDTQYFGPGTRLTVL.

The sample holds a few counts of this clonotype. As DNA, the CDR3 is TGTGCCTGGAGTGGGACAGGGGGTGTCCGCTATGGCTACACCTTC. This sequence encodes CAWSGTGGVRYGYTF. V usage is TRBV30 and J usage is TRBJ1-2; 10 nucleotides line up with TRBD1. With 1 base clipped from V and 4 bases from J, the junction kept 6 bases outside the gene matches. The CDR3 length is 15 residues. The germline V gene encodes CDR1 GTSNPN and CDR2 SVGIG (reference sequence).

This clonotype showed up just once. The genes are TRBV6-5 and TRBJ2-3; D gene uncertain. The V end lost 0 bases, the J end lost 1 base, and 8 bases lay between the germline ends. Looked up from germline, CDR1 is MNHEY and CDR2 is SVGAGI. This CDR3 contains 15 residues. The CDR3 protein is CASSYSRVRTDTQYF. The DNA for the CDR3 is TGTGCCAGCAGTTACTCACGTGTGCGCACAGATACGCAGTATTTT.

The table lists this clonotype with a few counts. The CDR3: CASSPPRSGATRSPLHF. In DNA, the CDR3 is TGTGCCAGCAGTCCTCCCCGGTCGGGGGCCACGAGGTCACCCCTCCACTTT. This chain joins TRBV27 and TRBJ1-6, with D maybe TRBD1 (6 bases). The germline gives CDR1 MNHEY, CDR2 SMNVEV (reference sequence). Between the trimmed V and J ends, which lost 5 bases and 10 bases, there was a span of 24 bases. CDR3 length: 17 amino acids.

This clonotype was seen a handful of times. The J gene is TRBJ2-7, the V gene TRBV10-3, with D possibly TRBD2 on 5 matching bases. Germline V gene lookup returns CDR1 ENHRY and CDR2 SYGVKD. CDR3 length: 15 amino acids. V was trimmed by 3 bases and J by 3 bases, leaving 15 bases between them. CDR3 region: CAISDASLAFYEQYF. CDR3 in DNA: TGTGCCATCAGTGATGCCTCCCTAGCCTTCTACGAGCAGTACTTC.

This clonotype was counted a few times. This chain links TRBV7-3 with TRBJ1-1, with D unresolved. CDR3 size: 13 residues. The germline V gene has CDR1 SGHTA and CDR2 FQGTGA. V shed 5 bases and J shed 1 base, with 8 bases lying between them. This CDR3 reads CASSVHRNTEAFF. DNA of the CDR3: TGTGCCAGCAGCGTTCATCGGAACACTGAAGCTTTCTTT.

This clonotype was recorded at least ten times. This chain connects TRBV12-3 or TRBV12-4 to TRBJ2-5; unclear D gene. The CDR3 consists of 12 residues. V was trimmed by 6 bases and J by 2 bases, leaving 7 bases between them. CDR3 nucleotide sequence: TGTGCCAGCAGCGTTCAGCAAGAGACCCAGTACTTC. This sequence encodes CASSVQQETQYF.

This clonotype occurred a few times. The J gene is TRBJ1-4, the V gene TRBV3-1; D gene unclear. This CDR3 has 13 amino acids. Germline V lookup: CDR1 LGHDT, CDR2 YNNKEL (reference sequence). The germline V and J ends were trimmed by 1 base and 5 bases, with 5 bases remaining between them. For the CDR3, the DNA is TGTGCCAGCAGCCAAGCCCCAAATGAAAAACTGTTTTTT. Its translation is CASSQAPNEKLFF.

This clonotype came up once. The chain carries TRBV12-3 or TRBV12-4 and TRBJ2-3, with 13 bases fitting TRBD2. This CDR3 has 15 amino acids. Trimming cost V 5 bases and J 6 bases; bases outside gene matches: 5. DNA of the CDR3: TGTGCCAGCAGTATGACTAGCGGGGGGCGTGATACGCAGTATTTT. It specifies CASSMTSGGRDTQYF.

This clonotype was counted between two and nine times. The chain joins TRBV15 to TRBJ2-7, with 8 bases matching TRBD1. The length of the CDR3 is 13 residues. V shed 3 bases and J 6 bases; nucleotides not matched to a gene: 4. The germline CDR1 and CDR2 sequences are LNHNV and YYDKDF (reference sequence). This chain's CDR3 is CATSRDRVGEQYF. In DNA form, the CDR3 reads TGTGCCACCAGCAGGGACAGGGTAGGCGAGCAGTACTTC. The full variable domain, with the rest looked up from reference TRBV15 and TRBJ2-7, is DAMVIQNPRYQVTQFGKPVTLSCSQTLNHNVMYWYQQKSSQAPKLLFHYYDKDFNNEADTPDNFQSRRPNTSFCFLDIRSPGLGDTAMYLCATSRDRVGEQYFGPGTRLTVT.

The sample holds a few counts of this clonotype. The chain combines TRBV9 with TRBJ1-1; D perhaps matches TRBD1 (5 bases). Per germline, CDR1 SGDLS and CDR2 YYNGEE. This CDR3 comprises 15 residues. V lost 0 bases and J 3 bases, leaving 12 bases between the germline ends. The CDR3 loop reads CASSVASVTDTEAFF. The CDR3 DNA sequence: TGTGCCAGCAGCGTAGCCAGTGTGACAGACACTGAAGCTTTCTTT.

This chain joins TRBV7-9 and TRBJ2-1; TRBD1 matches at 7 bases. CDR1 and CDR2 from the germline V gene are SEHNR and FQNEAQ (reference sequence). V was clipped by 5 bases and J by 7 bases; unmatched bases: 17. The CDR3 extends over 17 amino acids. The chain's CDR3 is CASSQPRQGEVSNEQFF. DNA for the CDR3: TGTGCCAGCAGCCAACCTCGACAGGGTGAGGTCTCGAATGAGCAGTTCTTC.